This T cell receptor (beta chain) was sequenced for a study of control samples from healthy donors and cancer patients. Produced via immunoSEQ multiplex PCR; TCRdb's table is partial and in-frame only. Here the sample spans some 130,000 clones, approximately 90% being singletons. With 6 bases removed from V and 0 bases from J, the gap between germline ends came to 3 bases. CDR1 SNHLY and CDR2 FYNNEI come from the germline V gene. This CDR3 spans 11 amino acids. This clonotype was obtained from a man aged 18 to 30 in good health. The specimen was blood. V usage is TRBV2 and J usage is TRBJ2-7, with D unresolved. The CDR3 spells CASRLSYEQYF. CDR3 nucleotide sequence: TGTGCCAGCAGACTCTCCTACGAGCAGTACTTC.